This T cell receptor beta chain was sequenced during a study of T cells in Graves' hyperthyroidism and ophthalmopathy. Hyperthyroidism in the patients, aged 18 to 65, was newly diagnosed and under 2 months in duration. The study, taken as a whole, reports: Expanded thyroid clonotypes (above 0.001) were mostly also found in blood.

Germline V gives CDR1 SEHNR, CDR2 FQNEAQ (reference sequence). The CDR3 runs to 15 residues. V shed 4 bases and J shed 2 bases, with 14 bases lying between them. Researchers took RNA transcripts and amplified the TCR beta CDR3 regions from them. A set of HTBI primers served as the primers for a first-round RT-PCR of the TCR CDR3. TCRdb used MiXCR to reprocess the multiplex PCR reads, holding one entry per CDR3 protein. The sample records around 380,000 distinct CDR3 sequences, approximately 13% being singletons. Comment on this clonotype: Its antigen is not identified.

The chain employs TRBV7-9 and TRBJ2-5, with D possibly being TRBD1 (9 bases). The TCR sequence derives from a young man with Graves' hyperthyroidism that later progressed to Graves' ophthalmopathy. Sequencing was done on a sample of blood. The CDR3 DNA follows: TGTGCCAGCAGCTCGGGAGGGACAGGGCAAGAGACCCAGTACTTC. This gives the protein CASSSGGTGQETQYF.